Below are 21 T cell receptor beta chains sequenced from a single sample in a study of beta chain features in type 1 diabetes. Sequenced material consisted of expressed TCRB transcripts (all of the isolated RNA was reverse transcribed). Produced via immunoSEQ multiplex PCR; TCRdb's table is partial and in-frame only. The sample includes 130,000 or so clones, roughly 9.3% of them seen just once. Sequencing was carried out using central memory CD4+ T cells from blood. Source of these receptors: a woman in her 40s in good health.

Only a few counts were recorded for this clone. This chain links TRBV19 with TRBJ1-1; TRBD1 might be the D (5 bases). The CDR3 contains 15 residues. CDR1 LNHDA and CDR2 SQIVND come from the germline V gene (reference sequence). The V and J ends lost 3 bases and 6 bases respectively, with 17 bases between them. Written as DNA, the CDR3 is TGTGCCAGTAGTATGTGGGTCTTCTCCAGGGCTGAAGCTTTCTTT. It is translated as CASSMWVFSRAEAFF.

This clone turned up a few times. This sequence joins TRBV10-2 and TRBJ1-5; no reliable D call. V was trimmed by 0 bases and J by 4 bases, leaving 16 bases between them. CDR3 length equals 17 residues. Germline CDR1 and CDR2: WSHSY and SAAADI. CDR3 sequence: CASSESNGPLNNQPQHF. The DNA of the CDR3 is TGCGCCAGCAGTGAGTCGAATGGTCCCCTAAATAATCAGCCCCAGCATTTT.

In this sample, this clone turned up a few times. This chain connects TRBV5-5 to TRBJ2-2; D unclear. The CDR3 loop spans 14 amino acids. Trimming took 3 bases from V and 4 from J, leaving 10 bases between them. Germline V gene sequence: CDR1 SGHKS, CDR2 YYEKEE (reference sequence). The DNA for the CDR3 is TGTGCCAGCAGCTCCGGAGTGGCCACCGGGGAGCTGTTTTTT. Its translation is CASSSGVATGELFF.

This clone was detected a few times. The rearrangement uses TRBV21-1 and TRBJ1-6. TRBV21-1 is flagged as a pseudogene. The CDR3 is 14 amino acids. This CDR3 is CASSSEGSDSPLHF. The CDR3 DNA sequence: TGTGCCAGCAGCAGTGAGGGTTCGGATTCACCCCTCCACTTT.

The V and J genes are TRBV7-2 and TRBJ1-2; 9 bases agree with TRBD1. Trimming cost V 10 bases and J 5 bases; bases outside gene matches: 14. The length of the CDR3 is 15 residues. CDR1 and CDR2 from the germline V gene are SGHTA and FQGNSA. CDR3 DNA sequence: TGTGCCACCCTGTGGGGCTTGGGACAGGGATATGGCTACACCTTC. It is translated as CATLWGLGQGYGYTF.

This chain links TRBV2 with TRBJ2-2, with D possibly matching TRBD2 (6 bases). The CDR3 has 16 amino acids. Trimming stripped 2 bases from V and 2 bases from J, with 12 bases between. Germline CDR1 and CDR2: SNHLY and FYNNEI. The CDR3 here is CASSEPPGLNTGELFF. The DNA of the CDR3 is TGTGCCAGCAGTGAACCACCGGGACTTAACACCGGGGAGCTGTTTTTT.

This clone was detected only a few times. The V gene is TRBV14, the J gene TRBJ2-1, with D unresolved. The ends were cut back, 1 base at V and 4 bases at J, with 8 bases in the middle. This CDR3 contains 14 residues. In germline, CDR1 is SGHDN, CDR2 FVKESK. CDR3 region: CASSQVSGYNEQFF. In DNA form, the CDR3 reads TGTGCCAGCAGCCAAGTATCCGGGTACAATGAGCAGTTCTTC.

This clone was seen repeatedly, ten times or more. The rearrangement uses TRBV11-2 and TRBJ2-4; 9 bases map to TRBD2. The V and J ends lost 5 bases and 7 bases, in that order; junction bases with no gene match: 9. The CDR3 totals 15 residues. CDR1 is SGHAT and CDR2 is FQNNGV in the germline V gene. The CDR3 reads CASSPQAGGRNIQYF. CDR3 nucleotide sequence: TGTGCCAGCAGCCCTCAGGCGGGGGGGAGGAACATTCAGTACTTC.

This clone has just a few counts. The rearrangement uses TRBV18 and TRBJ1-2; 11 bases align to TRBD1. The germline V gene has CDR1 KGHSH and CDR2 LQKENI. This CDR3 has 17 residues. V gave up 1 base and J gave up 10 bases; unmatched junction bases: 14. The CDR3 protein is CASSPQSDRGPNMDYTF. The CDR3 bases are TGTGCCAGCTCACCACAATCGGACAGGGGGCCCAATATGGACTACACCTTC.

The chain joins TRBV6-5 to TRBJ1-5, with 8 positions matching TRBD1. CDR1 and CDR2 from the germline V gene are MNHEY and SVGAGI. V shed 9 bases, J shed 7 bases, and the junction held 8 bases outside the gene matches. The CDR3 consists of 13 residues. The CDR3 DNA reads TGTGCCAGTTGCCAGGGGGCGGGACAGCCCCAGCATTTT. Its protein is CASCQGAGQPQHF.

The rearrangement links TRBV18 to TRBJ2-1; 12 nucleotides agree with TRBD2. The germline gives CDR1 KGHSH, CDR2 LQKENI. V was clipped by 3 bases and J by 7 bases; unmatched bases: 7. The CDR3 runs 16 residues. This chain's CDR3 is CASSPPSGGARNEQFF. CDR3 nucleotides: TGTGCCAGCTCACCTCCTAGCGGGGGGGCCCGGAATGAGCAGTTCTTC.

This clone was detected only a few times. This chain uses TRBV5-4 with TRBJ2-1; 7 nucleotides line up with TRBD1. V gave up 4 bases and J gave up 5 bases; unmatched junction bases: 12. Germline V gene data show CDR1 as SGHNT and CDR2 as YYREEE (reference sequence). There are 16 residues in the CDR3. CDR3 sequence reads: CASSQIQGSRHNEQFF. The CDR3 bases are TGTGCCAGCAGCCAGATACAGGGGAGCCGTCACAATGAGCAGTTCTTC.

This clone was counted between two and nine times. The J gene is TRBJ1-4, the V gene TRBV9; 11 bases line up with TRBD1. The germline CDR1 and CDR2 sequences are SGDLS and YYNGEE. The CDR3 runs to 15 residues. Trimming cost V 4 bases and J 7 bases; bases outside gene matches: 6. CDR3: CASSSPDRGLEKLFF. Here the CDR3 DNA reads TGTGCCAGCAGCTCACCGGACAGGGGGCTTGAAAAACTGTTTTTT. The full variable domain, with the rest looked up from reference TRBV9 and TRBJ1-4, is DSGVTQTPKHLITATGQRVTLRCSPRSGDLSVYWYQQSLDQGLQFLIQYYNGEERAKGNILERFSAQQFPDLHSELNLSSLELGDSALYFCASSSPDRGLEKLFFGSGTQLSVL.

The table lists this clone with a few counts. This chain links TRBV19 with TRBJ2-1; D may be TRBD1 (5 bases). The V end lost 6 bases, the J end lost 5 bases, and 20 bases lay between the germline ends. The V gene's germline CDR1 is LNHDA and CDR2 SQIVND (reference sequence). The CDR3 is made up of 16 amino acids. The CDR3: CASRPLGRDSHNEQFF. The CDR3 DNA reads as TGTGCCAGTAGACCCCTCGGCAGGGATTCCCACAATGAGCAGTTCTTC.

V gene TRBV7-9 combines with J gene TRBJ2-3; D not resolved. Germline CDR1 reads SEHNR; CDR2 reads FQNEAQ (reference sequence). The CDR3 covers 11 residues. With 5 bases removed from V and 6 bases from J, the gap between germline ends came to 6 bases. CDR3 amino acids: CASSLADTQYF. The CDR3 nucleotides read TGTGCCAGCAGCCTCGCGGATACGCAGTATTTT.

In this sample, this clone turned up many times. The chain recombines TRBV9 with TRBJ1-5; D call uncertain. The length of the CDR3 is 13 residues. Germline loops: CDR1 SGDLS, CDR2 YYNGEE. The V and J ends lost 0 bases and 9 bases respectively, with 10 bases between them. CDR3 nucleotide sequence: TGTGCCAGCAGCGTAGAGGAAGGGAGGCCCCAGCATTTT. It yields the protein CASSVEEGRPQHF.

Comment on this clone: With a much larger clone just one base away, this may be a read error. The chain recombines TRBV7-2 with TRBJ2-7, with D unclear. Germline V gene lookup returns CDR1 SGHTA and CDR2 FQGNSA. The CDR3 runs 11 residues. Trimming removed 3 bases from V and 11 bases from J, with 11 bases in between. CDR3: CTSSFPLREYF. The CDR3 coding sequence is TGTACCAGCAGCTTCCCTCTACGGGAGTACTTC.

CDR3 in amino acids: CASSQEDRASEKLFF. CDR3 bases: TGCGCCAGCAGCCAAGAAGACAGGGCGAGCGAAAAACTGTTTTTT. The rearrangement links TRBV4-3 to TRBJ1-4; the match to TRBD1 covers 7 bases. V lost 0 bases to trimming and J lost 8 bases; unmatched junction nucleotides: 6. The CDR3 is 15 amino acids. CDR1 is LGHNA, CDR2 YSLEER, per germline.

The chain has TRBV6-6 and TRBJ2-2, with 7 bases lining up with TRBD1. V trimming: 7 bases; J trimming: 4 bases; junction bases outside the gene matches: 3. Germline values: CDR1 MNHNY, CDR2 SVGAGI (reference sequence). This CDR3 is 13 amino acids long. CDR3: CASNQGVTGELFF. The CDR3 DNA reads TGTGCCAGCAACCAGGGGGTCACCGGGGAGCTGTTTTTT.

A few counts support this clone. The CDR3 here is CSVREGVEYEQYF. CDR3 sequence (DNA): TGCAGCGTGCGGGAGGGGGTGGAGTACGAGCAGTACTTC. V is TRBV29-1 and J is TRBJ2-7; 9 bases line up with TRBD2. Germline CDR1 and CDR2: SQVTM and ANQGSEA. The trim removed 6 bases at V and 4 bases at J, leaving 7 bases unmatched. This CDR3 is built from 13 residues.

The chain couples TRBV21-1 to TRBJ2-3; TRBD1, the table's D call, was not compared with the DNA. TRBV21-1 is an annotated pseudogene. The CDR3 runs to 19 residues. The CDR3: CASSHILGTARTGTDTQYF. The CDR3 DNA sequence: TGTGCCAGCAGCCATATACTTGGGACAGCCCGTACCGGCACAGATACGCAGTATTTT.